The clone carrying this TCR beta chain was counted at least ten times. Its antigen remains unidentified. CDR3 length: 11 amino acids. Trimming left V 2 bases short and J 3 bases short, with 0 bases between. The sample comes from a study of spatial heterogeneity in lung cancer. Study details: Strong correlation was found between tumor-region TCR transcript counts and a T cell module score from matched bulk RNA-seq. Study conclusions and caveats: Tracking of ubiquitous and regional nonsynonymous mutations by counts of ubiquitous and regional expanded TCRs, respectively, was seen. Tracking of tumor mutation counts was seen in expanded intratumoral alpha and beta TCR counts.

The time point is: sample taken at primary tumor resection. The sequenced material consisted of unsorted whole RNA from tumor, nontumor lung or frozen PBMC. Each CDR3 protein is one row after TCRdb ran MiXCR on the 5' RACE reads. The data show roughly 11,000 distinct CDR3 sequences, roughly 15% seen once. V gene TRBV12-3 or TRBV12-4 combines with J gene TRBJ2-3; D ambiguous. The receptor was isolated from a male donor with early-stage non-small cell lung cancer. Sequencing was performed on lung tumor tissue, taken at surgery. In DNA, the CDR3 is TGTGCCAGCAGTTTAACAGATACGCAGTATTTT. This translates into CASSLTDTQYF.